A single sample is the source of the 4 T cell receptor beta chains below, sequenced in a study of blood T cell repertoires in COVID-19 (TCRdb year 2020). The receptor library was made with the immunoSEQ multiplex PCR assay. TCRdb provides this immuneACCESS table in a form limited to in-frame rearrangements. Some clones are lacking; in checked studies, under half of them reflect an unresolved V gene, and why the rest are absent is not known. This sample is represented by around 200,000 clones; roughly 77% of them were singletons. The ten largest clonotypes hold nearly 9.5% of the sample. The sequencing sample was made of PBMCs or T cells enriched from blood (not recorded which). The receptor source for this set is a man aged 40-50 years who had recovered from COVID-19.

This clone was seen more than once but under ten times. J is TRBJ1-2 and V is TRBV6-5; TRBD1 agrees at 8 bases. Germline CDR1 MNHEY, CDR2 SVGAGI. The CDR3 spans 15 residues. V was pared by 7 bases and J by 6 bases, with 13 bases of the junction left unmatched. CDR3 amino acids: CASKETGEFRDGYTF. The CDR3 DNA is TGTGCCAGCAAAGAGACAGGGGAGTTTCGAGATGGCTACACCTTC.

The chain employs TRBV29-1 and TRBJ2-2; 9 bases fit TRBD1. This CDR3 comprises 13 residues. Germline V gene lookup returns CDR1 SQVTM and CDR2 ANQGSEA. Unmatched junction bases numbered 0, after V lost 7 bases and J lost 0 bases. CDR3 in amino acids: CSGTGANTGELFF. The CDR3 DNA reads TGCAGCGGGACAGGGGCGAACACCGGGGAGCTGTTTTTT.

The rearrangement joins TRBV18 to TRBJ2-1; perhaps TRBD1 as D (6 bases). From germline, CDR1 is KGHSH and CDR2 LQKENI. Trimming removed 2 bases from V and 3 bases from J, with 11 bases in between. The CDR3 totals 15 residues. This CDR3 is CASSPGSGVYNEQFF. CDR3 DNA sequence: TGTGCCAGCTCACCAGGATCAGGGGTCTACAATGAGCAGTTCTTC.

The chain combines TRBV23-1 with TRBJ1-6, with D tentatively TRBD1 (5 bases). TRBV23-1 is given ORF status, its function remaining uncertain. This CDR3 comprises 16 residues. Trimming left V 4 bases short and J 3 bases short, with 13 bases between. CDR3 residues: CASSRTFRVYNSPLHF. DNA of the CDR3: TGCGCCAGCAGTCGCACTTTCAGGGTCTATAATTCACCCCTCCACTTT.